This T cell receptor (beta chain) was sequenced in a study of Ad26.COV2.S vaccination and SARS-CoV-2 variants. Study-wide results and limits: Non-spike TCR breadth did not differ much between vaccine and placebo recipients. Estimates derived from TCR breadth and depth analyses may have underestimated total T cell responses.

As regards this clone: The target antigen is unknown.

TCRdb's copy holds only in-frame clones and misses some; the assay was immunoSEQ multiplex PCR. This table has 75,000 to 100,000 clones, 82% appearing once. This receptor was obtained from a human donor who had recovered from COVID-19. Sequencing was performed on peripheral blood, taken after recovery from COVID-19.

Here the CDR3 reads CASSLGVVTSRNNEQFF. CDR3 bases: TGTGCCAGCAGCTTGGGGGTTGTGACTAGCAGAAACAATGAGCAGTTCTTC. This chain connects TRBV5-5 to TRBJ2-1; 7 bases are shared with TRBD2. The V gene's germline CDR1 is SGHKS and CDR2 YYEKEE (reference sequence). Trimming removed 0 bases from V and 5 bases from J; junction bases left unmatched: 11. The CDR3 is made up of 17 amino acids.